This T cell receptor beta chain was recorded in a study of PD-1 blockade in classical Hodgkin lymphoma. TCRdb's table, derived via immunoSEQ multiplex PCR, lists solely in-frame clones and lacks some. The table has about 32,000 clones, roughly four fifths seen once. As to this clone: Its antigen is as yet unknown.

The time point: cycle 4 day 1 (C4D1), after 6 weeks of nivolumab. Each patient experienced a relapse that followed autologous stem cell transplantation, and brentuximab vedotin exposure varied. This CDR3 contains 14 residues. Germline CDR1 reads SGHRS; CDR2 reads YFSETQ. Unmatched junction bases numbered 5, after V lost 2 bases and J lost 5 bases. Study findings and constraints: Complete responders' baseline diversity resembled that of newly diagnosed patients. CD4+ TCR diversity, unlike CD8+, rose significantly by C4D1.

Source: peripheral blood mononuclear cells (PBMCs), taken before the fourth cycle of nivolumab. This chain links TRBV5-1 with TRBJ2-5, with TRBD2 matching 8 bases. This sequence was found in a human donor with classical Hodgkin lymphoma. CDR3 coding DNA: TGCGCCAGCAGCTTCCGGGGGGGCAGGGAGACCCAGTACTTC. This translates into CASSFRGGRETQYF.